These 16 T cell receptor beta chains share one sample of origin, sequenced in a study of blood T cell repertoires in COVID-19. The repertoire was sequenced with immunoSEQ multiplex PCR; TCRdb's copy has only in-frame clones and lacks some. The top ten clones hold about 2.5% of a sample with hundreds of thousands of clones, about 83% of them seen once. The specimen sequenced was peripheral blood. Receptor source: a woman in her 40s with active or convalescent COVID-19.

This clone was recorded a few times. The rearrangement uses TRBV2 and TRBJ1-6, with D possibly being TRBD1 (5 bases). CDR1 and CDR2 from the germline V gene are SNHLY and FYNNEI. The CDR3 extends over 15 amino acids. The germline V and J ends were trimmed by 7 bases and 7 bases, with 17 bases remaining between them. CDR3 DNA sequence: TGTGCCAGCACTCTTCGAACGGGGGAAAATTCACCCCTCCACTTT. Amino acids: CASTLRTGENSPLHF.

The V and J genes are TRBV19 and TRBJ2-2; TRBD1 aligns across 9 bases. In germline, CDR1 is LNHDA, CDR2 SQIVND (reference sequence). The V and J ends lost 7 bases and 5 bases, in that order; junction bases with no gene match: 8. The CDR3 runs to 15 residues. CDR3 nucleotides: TGTGCCAGTACTAGGACAGGGGCGGGGACCGGGGAGCTGTTTTTT. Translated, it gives CASTRTGAGTGELFF.

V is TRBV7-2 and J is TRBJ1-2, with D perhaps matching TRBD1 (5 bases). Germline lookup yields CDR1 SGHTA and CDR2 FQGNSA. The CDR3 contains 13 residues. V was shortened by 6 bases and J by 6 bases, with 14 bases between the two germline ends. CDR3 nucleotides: TGTGCCAGCAGGAGTTCAGGGTACGATGGCTACACCTTC. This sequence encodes CASRSSGYDGYTF.

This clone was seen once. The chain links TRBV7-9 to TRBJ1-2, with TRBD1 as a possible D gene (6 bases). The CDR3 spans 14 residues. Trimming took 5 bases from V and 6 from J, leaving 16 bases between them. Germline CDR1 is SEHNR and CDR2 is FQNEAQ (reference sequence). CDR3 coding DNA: TGTGCCAGCAGCCCCTACAGGGAAAAGGATGGCTACACCTTC. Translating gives CASSPYREKDGYTF.

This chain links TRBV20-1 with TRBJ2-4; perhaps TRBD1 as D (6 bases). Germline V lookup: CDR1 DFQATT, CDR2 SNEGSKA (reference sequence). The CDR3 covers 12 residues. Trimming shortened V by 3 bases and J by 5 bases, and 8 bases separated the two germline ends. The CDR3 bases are TGCAGTGCTAGTCGGACAGAAAACATTCAGTACTTC. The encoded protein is CSASRTENIQYF.

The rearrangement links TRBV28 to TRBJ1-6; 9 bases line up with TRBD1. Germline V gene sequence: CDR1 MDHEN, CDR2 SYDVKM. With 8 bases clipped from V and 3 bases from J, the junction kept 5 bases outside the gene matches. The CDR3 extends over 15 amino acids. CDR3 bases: TGTGCCAGCGGGACAGGGACGATCTATAATTCACCCCTCCACTTT. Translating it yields CASGTGTIYNSPLHF.

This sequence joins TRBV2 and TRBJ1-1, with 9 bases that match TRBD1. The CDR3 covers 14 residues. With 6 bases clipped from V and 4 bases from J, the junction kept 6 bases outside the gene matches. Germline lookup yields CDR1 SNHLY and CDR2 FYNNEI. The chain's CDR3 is CASRPTGGGTEAFF. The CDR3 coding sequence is TGTGCCAGCAGACCAACAGGGGGCGGCACTGAAGCTTTCTTT.

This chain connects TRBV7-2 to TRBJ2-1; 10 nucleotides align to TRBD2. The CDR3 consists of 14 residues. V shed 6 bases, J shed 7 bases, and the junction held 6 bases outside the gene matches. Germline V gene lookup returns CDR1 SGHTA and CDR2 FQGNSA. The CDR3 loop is CASRLAGVKNEQFF. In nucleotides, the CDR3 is TGTGCCAGCAGGCTAGCGGGAGTAAAAAATGAGCAGTTCTTC.

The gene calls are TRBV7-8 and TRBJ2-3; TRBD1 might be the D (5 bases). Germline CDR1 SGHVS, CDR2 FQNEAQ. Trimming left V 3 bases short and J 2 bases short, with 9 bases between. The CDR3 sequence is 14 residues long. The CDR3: CASSFQGFTDTQYF. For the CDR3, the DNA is TGTGCCAGCAGCTTTCAGGGATTCACAGATACGCAGTATTTT. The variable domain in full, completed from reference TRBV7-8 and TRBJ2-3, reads GAGVSQSPRYKVAKRGQDVALRCDPISGHVSLFWYQQALGQGPEFLTYFQNEAQLDKSGLPSDRFFAERPEGSVSTLKIQRTQQEDSAVYLCASSFQGFTDTQYFGPGTRLTVL.

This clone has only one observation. This CDR3 reads CASKWAAGGTQPQHF. The CDR3 nucleotides read TGTGCCAGCAAATGGGCCGCAGGGGGCACTCAGCCCCAGCATTTT. The rearrangement joins TRBV6-5 to TRBJ1-5, with 8 nucleotides matching TRBD1. The CDR3 extends over 15 amino acids. CDR1 and CDR2 (germline): MNHEY, SVGAGI. Losses at the gene ends were 7 bases for V and 6 bases for J; bases not matched to a gene: 11.

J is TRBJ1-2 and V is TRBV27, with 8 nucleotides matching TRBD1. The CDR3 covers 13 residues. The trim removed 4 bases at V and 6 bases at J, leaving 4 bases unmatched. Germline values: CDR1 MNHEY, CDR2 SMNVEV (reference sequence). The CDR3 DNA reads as TGTGCCAGCAGTTCGGACAGGGTACATGGCTACACCTTC. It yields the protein CASSSDRVHGYTF.

The CDR3 DNA follows: TGTGCCAGCTCAAGCGGACAGGACTCTAATGAAAAACTGTTTTTT. This gives the protein CASSSGQDSNEKLFF. The chain has TRBV18 and TRBJ1-4; 7 bases fit TRBD1. The CDR3 length is 15 residues. The junction had 6 bases not matched to a gene; V was cut back by 5 bases and J by 3 bases. Germline assignment: CDR1 KGHSH and CDR2 LQKENI.

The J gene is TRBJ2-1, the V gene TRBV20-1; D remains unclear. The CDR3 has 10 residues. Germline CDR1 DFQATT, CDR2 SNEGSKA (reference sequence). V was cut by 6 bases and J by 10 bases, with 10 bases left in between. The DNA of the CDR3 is TGCAGTGCCGAGCTCCGGGAGCAGTTCTTC. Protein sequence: CSAELREQFF.

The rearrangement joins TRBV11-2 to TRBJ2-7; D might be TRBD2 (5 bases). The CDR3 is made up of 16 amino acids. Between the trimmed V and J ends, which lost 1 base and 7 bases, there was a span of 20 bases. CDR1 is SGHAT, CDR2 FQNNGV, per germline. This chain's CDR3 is CASSLVAYGSLGEQYF. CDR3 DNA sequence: TGTGCCAGCAGCTTAGTTGCATATGGGAGCTTGGGGGAGCAGTACTTC.

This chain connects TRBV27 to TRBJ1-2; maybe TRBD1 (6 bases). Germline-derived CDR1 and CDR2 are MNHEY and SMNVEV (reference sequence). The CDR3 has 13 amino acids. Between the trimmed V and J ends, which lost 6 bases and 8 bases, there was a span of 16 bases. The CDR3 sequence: CASRWTAYSGYTF. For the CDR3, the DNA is TGTGCCAGCAGGTGGACAGCCTACTCGGGCTACACCTTC.

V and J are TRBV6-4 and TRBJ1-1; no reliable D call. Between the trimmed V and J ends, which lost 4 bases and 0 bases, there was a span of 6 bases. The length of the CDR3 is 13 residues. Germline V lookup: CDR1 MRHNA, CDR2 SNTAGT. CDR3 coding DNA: TGTGCCAGCAGTGGTCAAATGAACACTGAAGCTTTCTTT. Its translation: CASSGQMNTEAFF.